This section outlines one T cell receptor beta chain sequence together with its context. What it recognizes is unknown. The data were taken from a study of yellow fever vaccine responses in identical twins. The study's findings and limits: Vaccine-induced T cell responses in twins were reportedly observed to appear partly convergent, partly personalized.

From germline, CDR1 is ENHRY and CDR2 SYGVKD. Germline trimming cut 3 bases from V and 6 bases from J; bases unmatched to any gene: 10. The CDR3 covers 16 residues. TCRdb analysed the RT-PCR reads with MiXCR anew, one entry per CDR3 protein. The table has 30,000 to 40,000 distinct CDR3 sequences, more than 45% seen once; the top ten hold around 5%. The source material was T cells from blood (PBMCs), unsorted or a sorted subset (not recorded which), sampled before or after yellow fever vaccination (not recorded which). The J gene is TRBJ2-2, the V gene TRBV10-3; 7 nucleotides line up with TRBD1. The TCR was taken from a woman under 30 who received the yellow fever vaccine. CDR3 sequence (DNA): TGTGCCATCAGTGACAAGATGACAGGGAGTGCCGGGGAGCTGTTTTTT. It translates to CAISDKMTGSAGELFF.